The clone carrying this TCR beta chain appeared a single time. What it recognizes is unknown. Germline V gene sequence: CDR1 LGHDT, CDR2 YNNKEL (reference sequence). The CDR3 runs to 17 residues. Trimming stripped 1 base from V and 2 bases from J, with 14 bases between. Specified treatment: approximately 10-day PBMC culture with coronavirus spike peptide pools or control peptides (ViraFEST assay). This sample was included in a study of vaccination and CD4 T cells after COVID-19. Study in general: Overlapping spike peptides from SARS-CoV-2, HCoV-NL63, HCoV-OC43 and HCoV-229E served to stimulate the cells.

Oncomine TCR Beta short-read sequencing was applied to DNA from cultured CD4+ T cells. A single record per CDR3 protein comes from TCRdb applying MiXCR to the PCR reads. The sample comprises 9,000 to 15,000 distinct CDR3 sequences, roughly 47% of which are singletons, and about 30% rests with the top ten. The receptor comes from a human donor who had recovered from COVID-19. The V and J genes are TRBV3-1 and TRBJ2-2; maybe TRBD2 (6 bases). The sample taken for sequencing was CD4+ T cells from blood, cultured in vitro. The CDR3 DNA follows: TGTGCCAGCAGCCAAGTGGAGGGTTACCAAAACACCGGGGAGCTGTTTTTT. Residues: CASSQVEGYQNTGELFF.